These 27 T cell receptor beta chains were all obtained from the same sample, sequenced in a study of cytomegalovirus exposure and HLA in healthy donors. It was with 60 Vbeta and 13 Jbeta primers that the PCR ran. Generated by immunoSEQ multiplex PCR, the TCRdb table keeps only in-frame clones and is missing some. The data contain some 120,000 clones, 70% to 80% of them seen just once; the ten biggest clones take up roughly 2%. The specimen was PBMCs. All receptors come from a man aged 18 to 30 in good health and CMV-seronegative.

The chain recombines TRBV9 with TRBJ2-1, with TRBD2 identical over 13 bases. The CDR3 spans 16 residues. After removal of 0 bases from V and 8 bases from J, the junction contained 5 bases not matched to a gene. Germline V gene lookup returns CDR1 SGDLS and CDR2 YYNGEE. CDR3 nucleotides: TGTGCCAGCAGCGTAGGTTGGACTAGCGGGAGCGATGAGCAGTTCTTC. Translation: CASSVGWTSGSDEQFF. Full variable domain (missing parts from reference TRBV9 and TRBJ2-1): DSGVTQTPKHLITATGQRVTLRCSPRSGDLSVYWYQQSLDQGLQFLIQYYNGEERAKGNILERFSAQQFPDLHSELNLSSLELGDSALYFCASSVGWTSGSDEQFFGPGTRLTVL.

V gene TRBV28 combines with J gene TRBJ2-7; 10 bases are a match to TRBD2. The CDR3 runs to 15 residues. Trimming at V came to 4 bases and at J to 6 bases, leaving 9 bases not matched to a gene. Germline assignment: CDR1 MDHEN and CDR2 SYDVKM. In DNA, the CDR3 is TGTGCCAGCAGTTCGGCTCTAGCGGGAGCTGGCGAGCAGTACTTC. Residues: CASSSALAGAGEQYF.

The chain has TRBV29-1 and TRBJ2-7, with 14 bases lining up with TRBD2. V shed 4 bases and J 5 bases; nucleotides not matched to a gene: 7. This CDR3 contains 15 residues. CDR1 and CDR2 from the germline V gene are SQVTM and ANQGSEA. As DNA, the CDR3 is TGCAGCGTTGCAGTTGGGACTAGCGGGAGCAACGAGCAGTACTTC. Residues: CSVAVGTSGSNEQYF.

This clone was seen only once. The chain carries TRBV18 and TRBJ1-1; 9 nucleotides line up with TRBD1. CDR3 length: 12 amino acids. Trimming at V came to 0 bases and at J to 11 bases, leaving 1 base not matched to a gene. Germline V gives CDR1 KGHSH, CDR2 LQKENI. The CDR3 protein is CASSPPTGGAFF. Here the CDR3 DNA reads TGTGCCAGCTCACCACCGACAGGGGGGGCTTTCTTT.

Written as DNA, the CDR3 is TGTGCCAGCAGTGAATTTGGACATGGAGCAGATACGCAGTATTTT. Translation gives CASSEFGHGADTQYF. The chain couples TRBV6-4 to TRBJ2-3; weak D call: TRBD1 (5 bases). Germline V gene sequence: CDR1 MRHNA, CDR2 SNTAGT. The CDR3 runs 15 residues. Trimming cost V 3 bases and J 4 bases, with 14 bases left between them.

DNA of the CDR3: TGTGCCAGCAGTGCGACAGGGAGAAACAATGAGCAGTTCTTC. Translation gives CASSATGRNNEQFF. This chain links TRBV25-1 with TRBJ2-1; 7 bases are a match to TRBD1. V shed 4 bases and J 5 bases; nucleotides not matched to a gene: 5. The CDR3 has 14 amino acids. Germline CDR1 MGHDK, CDR2 SYGVNS.

V is TRBV14 and J is TRBJ2-1; possible D gene TRBD2, 6 bases. Germline loops: CDR1 SGHDN, CDR2 FVKESK. The CDR3 loop spans 13 amino acids. Trimming cost V 4 bases and J 14 bases, with 18 bases left between them. In DNA, the CDR3 is TGTGCCAGCAGCCCCTCTTCGGGGACTCGAGAGTTCTTC. The encoded protein is CASSPSSGTREFF.

The J gene is TRBJ1-3, the V gene TRBV9; D may be TRBD1 (5 bases). The CDR3 loop spans 17 amino acids. Trimming pared 3 bases from V and 0 bases from J, leaving 16 bases between. The germline V gene has CDR1 SGDLS and CDR2 YYNGEE. In DNA, the CDR3 is TGTGCCAGCAGCGGAACAGGCGGTAAAAGCTCTGGAAACACCATATATTTT. Encoded protein: CASSGTGGKSSGNTIYF.

This clone was picked up a small number of times. The chain has TRBV9 and TRBJ2-1; the D gene is possibly TRBD2 (5 bases). Trimming removed 2 bases at V and 5 bases at J, with 11 bases between. This CDR3 comprises 14 residues. Germline V CDR1 and CDR2: SGDLS, YYNGEE. DNA of the CDR3: TGTGCCAGCAGCGTTGCGGGCAACAACAATGAGCAGTTCTTC. This translates into CASSVAGNNNEQFF.

The genes are TRBV28 and TRBJ2-3, with 12 bases aligning to TRBD2. Germline CDR1 reads MDHEN; CDR2 reads SYDVKM. The CDR3 runs 15 residues. Losses at the gene ends were 11 bases for V and 3 bases for J; bases not matched to a gene: 9. CDR3 sequence (DNA): TGTGCCGTCGGACCCGGGACTAGCGGGACAGATACGCAGTATTTT. Amino acids: CAVGPGTSGTDTQYF.

This clone has just a few counts. CDR3: CSASGLSEGTEAFF. CDR3 coding DNA: TGCAGCGCATCGGGACTCTCTGAGGGGACTGAAGCTTTCTTT. The rearrangement links TRBV29-1 to TRBJ1-1; D is possibly TRBD1 (5 bases). The CDR3 extends over 14 amino acids. Per the germline V gene, CDR1 is SQVTM and CDR2 is ANQGSEA. Trimming cost V 7 bases and J 5 bases, with 20 bases left between them.

The V gene is TRBV15, the J gene TRBJ2-5, with D maybe TRBD1 (6 bases). The CDR3 contains 16 residues. V lost 0 bases and J lost 5, with 16 bases in between. Per the germline V gene, CDR1 is LNHNV and CDR2 is YYDKDF (reference sequence). The CDR3 protein is CATSRDLLGAAETQYF. Written as DNA, the CDR3 is TGTGCCACCAGCAGAGATCTTTTGGGGGCTGCTGAGACCCAGTACTTC.

This chain joins TRBV10-3 and TRBJ2-2, with 7 bases identical to TRBD1. The germline V gene has CDR1 ENHRY and CDR2 SYGVKD. The CDR3 runs to 17 residues. The V gene end was trimmed by 6 bases and the J gene end by 1 base; junction bases not matched to a gene: 11. CDR3 sequence (DNA): TGTGCCATCAGCCGAGTCGCGGCAGGGGGGAACACCGGGGAGCTGTTTTTT. Its protein is CAISRVAAGGNTGELFF.

The chain carries TRBV11-2 and TRBJ2-1, with TRBD2 matching over 9 bases. CDR1 is SGHAT and CDR2 is FQNNGV in the germline V gene. Unmatched junction bases numbered 15, after V lost 3 bases and J lost 3 bases. CDR3 size: 19 residues. CDR3 loop: CASSFNILAGQHSYNEQFF. DNA of the CDR3: TGTGCCAGCAGCTTTAATATTCTAGCGGGGCAACATAGCTACAATGAGCAGTTCTTC.

This clone was seen a handful of times. The chain joins TRBV6-1 to TRBJ2-5; 7 bases map to TRBD1. From germline, CDR1 is MNHNS and CDR2 SASEGT. The CDR3 sequence is 14 residues long. With V trimmed by 6 bases and J by 2 bases, 6 bases remained unmatched. The CDR3 protein is CASSVQGIQETQYF. The CDR3 DNA reads TGTGCCAGCAGCGTACAGGGGATACAAGAGACCCAGTACTTC.

This chain joins TRBV10-3 and TRBJ2-2, with TRBD1 matching 11 bases. The junction had 2 bases not matched to a gene; V was cut back by 4 bases and J by 4 bases. CDR3 length equals 15 residues. The germline V gene has CDR1 ENHRY and CDR2 SYGVKD. The CDR3 is CAISVGTGGTGELFF. The CDR3 DNA reads as TGTGCCATCAGTGTAGGGACAGGGGGCACCGGGGAGCTGTTTTTT.

This clone has only a few counts. The chain uses TRBV6-4 and TRBJ2-2; maybe TRBD1 (6 bases). CDR1 and CDR2 from the germline V gene are MRHNA and SNTAGT. The CDR3 length is 14 residues. The V end lost 5 bases, the J end lost 0 bases, and 7 bases lay between the germline ends. The CDR3 protein is CASSRDTNTGELFF. Here the CDR3 DNA reads TGTGCCAGCAGTCGGGACACGAACACCGGGGAGCTGTTTTTT.

J is TRBJ2-7 and V is TRBV5-6, with no clear D. The CDR3 consists of 12 residues. Germline V CDR1 and CDR2: SGHDT, YYEEEE. Trimming cost V 4 bases and J 0 bases, with 5 bases left between them. This chain's CDR3 is CASSPNSYEQYF. The CDR3 DNA sequence: TGTGCCAGCAGCCCCAACTCCTACGAGCAGTACTTC.

This clone showed up just once. V is TRBV18 and J is TRBJ1-1; D not resolved. CDR1 is KGHSH, CDR2 LQKENI, per germline. This CDR3 spans 14 amino acids. The V end lost 3 bases, the J end lost 1 base, and 9 bases lay between the germline ends. CDR3 DNA: TGTGCCAGCTCACCGGCATTTGGGAACACTGAAGCTTTCTTT. As protein: CASSPAFGNTEAFF.

The genes are TRBV7-9 and TRBJ2-7, with TRBD2 as a possible D gene (5 bases). Germline V gene lookup returns CDR1 SEHNR and CDR2 FQNEAQ (reference sequence). The CDR3 has 15 amino acids. V was shortened by 3 bases and J by 3 bases, with 15 bases between the two germline ends. This CDR3 reads CASSFPRGRNYEQYF. The CDR3 DNA follows: TGTGCCAGCAGCTTCCCCCGAGGGCGAAACTACGAGCAGTACTTC.

The chain joins TRBV6-5 to TRBJ2-5; 7 positions match TRBD2. The assigned J gene may be wrong: the sequence end matches TRBJ2-7 better. Germline V gives CDR1 MNHEY, CDR2 SVGAGI. CDR3 size: 14 residues. The CDR3 DNA reads as TGTGCCAGCAGTTCATCTAGCGGTTCCTACGAGCAGTACTTC. Its protein is CASSSSSGSYEQYF.

This clone turned up a few times. The chain combines TRBV10-3 with TRBJ1-5; the match to TRBD1 covers 11 bases. The germline V gene has CDR1 ENHRY and CDR2 SYGVKD. The CDR3 covers 15 residues. The V and J ends lost 5 bases and 2 bases, in that order; junction bases with no gene match: 2. In DNA, the CDR3 is TGTGCCATCAGTCCGGGACAGGGGGGCAATCAGCCCCAGCATTTT. Protein sequence: CAISPGQGGNQPQHF.

This chain joins TRBV19 and TRBJ2-1, with D possibly being TRBD2 (6 bases). The ends were cut back, 6 bases at V and 1 base at J, with 19 bases in the middle. This CDR3 comprises 17 residues. The germline V gene encodes CDR1 LNHDA and CDR2 SQIVND (reference sequence). CDR3 bases: TGTGCCAGTAGCAGCTCTGGAGGGCAGGGATCCTACAATGAGCAGTTCTTC. Translating gives CASSSSGGQGSYNEQFF.

The rearrangement links TRBV28 to TRBJ2-5; tentative D call: TRBD1 (5 bases). The assigned J gene may be wrong: the sequence end matches TRBJ2-7 better. Germline lookup yields CDR1 MDHEN and CDR2 SYDVKM. This CDR3 is built from 14 residues. DNA for the CDR3: TGTGCCAGCAGTTTTCGTGACAGTTCCTACGAGCAGTACTTC. It yields the protein CASSFRDSSYEQYF.

This clone has just one count. The chain joins TRBV21-1 to TRBJ1-5; no DNA check was done on the table's D call, TRBD1. TRBV21-1 is a documented pseudogene. There are 17 residues in the CDR3. The CDR3 coding sequence is TGTGCCAGCAGCTCCCGGACAGGGGGCATGGGCAATCAGCCCCAGCATTTT. This translates into CASSSRTGGMGNQPQHF.

The chain employs TRBV2 and TRBJ2-1, with 10 positions matching TRBD2. Germline CDR1 SNHLY, CDR2 FYNNEI. Trimming took 3 bases from V and 9 from J; bases not matched to a gene: 8. CDR3 length equals 15 residues. The CDR3 is CASSDGTSAQAEQFF. The CDR3 DNA reads TGTGCCAGCAGTGATGGGACTAGCGCCCAAGCTGAGCAGTTCTTC.

J is TRBJ2-2 and V is TRBV4-2; possible D gene TRBD1, 6 bases. Germline values: CDR1 LGHNA, CDR2 YNFKEQ. Trimming cost V 0 bases and J 3 bases, with 17 bases left between them. The CDR3 extends over 18 amino acids. Written as DNA, the CDR3 is TGTGCCAGCAGCCAAGAGGGACCCCGACAGGAGGACACCGGGGAGCTGTTTTTT. Translation: CASSQEGPRQEDTGELFF.